This T cell receptor beta chain came from a study of shared clonotypes between healthy human individuals. This CDR3 has 14 amino acids. From germline, CDR1 is KGHSH and CDR2 LQKENI. V was pared by 6 bases and J by 3 bases, with 12 bases between. Some clones are missing from TCRdb's copy, which holds only in-frame ones; the method was immunoSEQ multiplex PCR. The sample has about 2.4 million clones, roughly 93% seen once. Remarks on this clone: The target antigen is unknown.

Overall study findings and caveats: Non-shared clonotypes showed lower generation probabilities than clonotypes common to all four donors.

The chain is built from TRBV18 and TRBJ1-3, with no clear D. The TCR sequence derives from a man aged 18 to 30 in good health. Some clones in this sample may be carry-over from other donors' samples. What was sequenced was naive CD4+ T cells from PBMCs. The subset was: CD45RA+ positively selected. Written as DNA, the CDR3 is TGTGCCAGCTCCAACACCCGAGGTGGAAACACCATATATTTT. Translation gives CASSNTRGGNTIYF.